This T cell receptor (beta chain) was found in a study of cytomegalovirus exposure and HLA in healthy donors. About the study: In a later analysis, it was reported that the 120 validation repertoires had been produced on the same platform as the 500 to 750 repertoires belonging to the first cohort. Whole-study findings and limits: Specific recognition of CMV antigens was confirmed in vitro for a few chains (all CMV-associated). The authors listed 150 or so TCR beta chains as cytomegalovirus-associated.

Some clones are missing from TCRdb's copy, which holds only in-frame ones; the method was immunoSEQ multiplex PCR. The table lists about 180,000 clones, about 89% of them singletons. These donors were members of the approximately 110-subject validation cohort, a group separate from the approximately 670-subject first cohort. Turning to this clone: Its cognate antigen is unknown.

Per germline, CDR1 MNHEY and CDR2 SMNVEV (reference sequence). The CDR3 has 11 residues. The trim removed 10 bases at V and 5 bases at J, leaving 4 bases unmatched. The specimen sequenced was PBMCs. The J gene is TRBJ2-5, the V gene TRBV27, with 7 nucleotides matching TRBD2. The TCR was taken from a man younger than 35 in good health and CMV-seropositive. CDR3 amino acids: CATLSGETQYF. The CDR3 coding sequence is TGTGCCACCCTTAGCGGGGAGACCCAGTACTTC.